Presented here are 27 T cell receptor beta chains from one specimen sequenced in a study of CD4 T cells in relation to SARS-CoV-2 and coronaviruses. Assay: immunoSEQ multiplex PCR; the TCRdb copy retains only in-frame clones and omits some. The repertoire consists of over 15,000 clones, with about 80% occurring once and the leading ten covering approximately 26%. CD4+ T cells from unexposed donors were obtained before the COVID-19 pandemic (2011-2018). After about 10 days of culture, CD4+ T cells were isolated. These receptors have no known antigen. Material: CD4+ T cells from PBMCs, cultured in vitro. The receptors derive from a human donor in good health.

This clone appeared once. The CDR3 nucleotides read TGTGCCAGCAGCGCTAGCGGGAGGCTTAATGAGCAGTTCTTC. It translates to CASSASGRLNEQFF. This rearrangement joins TRBV7-3 to TRBJ2-1; 11 bases map to TRBD2. With 5 bases clipped from V and 7 bases from J, the junction kept 4 bases outside the gene matches. The germline V gene has CDR1 SGHTA and CDR2 FQGTGA. The CDR3 runs to 14 residues.

V and J are TRBV9 and TRBJ2-1; D might be TRBD2 (5 bases). The germline V gene encodes CDR1 SGDLS and CDR2 YYNGEE. Trimming stripped 3 bases from V and 0 bases from J, with 10 bases between. The CDR3 totals 15 residues. The CDR3 sequence is CASSGLGSSYNEQFF. CDR3 nucleotides: TGTGCCAGCAGCGGCCTTGGGAGCTCCTACAATGAGCAGTTCTTC.

The chain joins TRBV11-3 to TRBJ2-7, with D possibly matching TRBD1 (6 bases). Germline values: CDR1 SGHNT, CDR2 YENEEA. V lost 5 bases and J 5 bases, leaving 13 bases between the germline ends. The CDR3 runs 13 residues. CDR3: CASSPGDGNEQYF. As DNA, the CDR3 is TGTGCCAGCAGCCCAGGGGATGGCAACGAGCAGTACTTC.

The chain couples TRBV6-5 to TRBJ2-7, with unresolved D. Germline-derived CDR1 and CDR2 are MNHEY and SVGAGI. The CDR3 length is 15 residues. V was cut by 6 bases and J by 0 bases, with 15 bases left in between. The DNA of the CDR3 is TGTGCCAGCAGCCTGTGGAGCGCTAGCTCCTACGAGCAGTACTTC. Amino acids: CASSLWSASSYEQYF.

This clone was seen only once. The chain joins TRBV10-1 to TRBJ2-1, with D possibly TRBD1 on 5 matching bases. The CDR3 sequence is 15 residues long. V was shortened by 1 base and J by 9 bases, with 16 bases between the two germline ends. Germline V gene sequence: CDR1 WNHNN, CDR2 SYGVQD (reference sequence). The CDR3 is CASSEFRARASEQFF. Written as DNA, the CDR3 is TGCGCCAGCAGTGAGTTCAGGGCTCGGGCCAGTGAGCAGTTCTTC.

The chain links TRBV6-2 or TRBV6-3 to TRBJ2-7, with TRBD1 matching over 8 bases. CDR1 and CDR2 from the germline V gene are MNHEY and SVGEGT. The CDR3 covers 17 residues. Losses at the gene ends were 6 bases for V and 0 bases for J; bases not matched to a gene: 13. DNA for the CDR3: TGTGCCAGCAGCCCTTCTAAGGGACAGGAAAACTCCTACGAGCAGTACTTC. Amino acids: CASSPSKGQENSYEQYF.

This chain links TRBV7-3 with TRBJ2-2; TRBD2 is a possible D gene (6 bases). The CDR3 sequence is 16 residues long. Trimming cost V 0 bases and J 1 base, with 9 bases left between them. CDR1 is SGHTA, CDR2 FQGTGA, per germline. The CDR3 sequence is CASSLTSGGNTGELFF. DNA for the CDR3: TGTGCCAGCAGCTTAACTAGCGGAGGGAACACCGGGGAGCTGTTTTTT. Combining the CDR3 with reference TRBV7-3 and TRBJ2-2 gives the whole variable domain GAGVSQTPSNKVTEKGKYVELRCDPISGHTALYWYRQSLGQGPEFLIYFQGTGAADDSGLPNDRFFAVRPEGSVSTLKIQRTERGDSAVYLCASSLTSGGNTGELFFGEGSRLTVL.

The chain links TRBV5-4 to TRBJ1-6; D may be TRBD1 (5 bases). Trimming pared 3 bases from V and 7 bases from J, leaving 17 bases between. Germline V gives CDR1 SGHNT, CDR2 YYREEE (reference sequence). The CDR3 length is 16 residues. The CDR3, as DNA: TGTGCCAGCAGCTCGGGAGGAGACAGCCAGAATTCACCCCTCCACTTT. Protein sequence: CASSSGGDSQNSPLHF. The complete variable domain, with remaining parts taken from reference TRBV5-4 and TRBJ1-6, reads ETGVTQSPTHLIKTRGQQVTLRCSSQSGHNTVSWYQQALGQGPQFIFQYYREEENGRGNFPPRFSGLQFPNYSSELNVNALELDDSALYLCASSSGGDSQNSPLHFGNGTRLTVT.

This clone was picked up a small number of times. This chain links TRBV7-9 with TRBJ1-4, with D uncertain. Trimming shortened V by 1 base and J by 7 bases, and 16 bases separated the two germline ends. Per the germline V gene, CDR1 is SEHNR and CDR2 is FQNEAQ (reference sequence). This CDR3 comprises 16 residues. The CDR3 nucleotides read TGTGCCAGCAGCTTAGGCCCGTGGGAGATGGCTGAAAAACTGTTTTTT. Protein product: CASSLGPWEMAEKLFF.

The chain employs TRBV18 and TRBJ2-1, with a tentative D call TRBD1 (6 bases). CDR3 length: 14 amino acids. The V end lost 4 bases, the J end lost 6 bases, and 13 bases lay between the germline ends. CDR1 is KGHSH and CDR2 is LQKENI in the germline V gene. The CDR3 reads CASSLSQGSNEQFF. CDR3 DNA: TGTGCCAGCTCACTAAGTCAGGGGAGCAATGAGCAGTTCTTC.

The chain joins TRBV6-5 to TRBJ2-1; 8 nucleotides align to TRBD2. The CDR3 covers 15 residues. V gave up 6 bases and J gave up 5 bases; unmatched junction bases: 9. CDR1 is MNHEY, CDR2 SVGAGI, per germline. The CDR3 region is CASRPGGSGNNEQFF. CDR3 coding DNA: TGTGCCAGCAGACCCGGCGGTAGCGGGAACAATGAGCAGTTCTTC.

This chain links TRBV24-1 with TRBJ2-2; maybe TRBD1 (6 bases). CDR1 is KGHDR and CDR2 is SFDVKD in the germline V gene. The V end lost 0 bases, the J end lost 4 bases, and 8 bases lay between the germline ends. This CDR3 spans 15 amino acids. This CDR3 is CATSDLEGGTGELFF. In DNA form, the CDR3 reads TGTGCCACCAGTGATTTGGAAGGGGGCACCGGGGAGCTGTTTTTT.

This chain links TRBV30 with TRBJ1-6; 8 bases line up with TRBD1. Germline CDR1 is GTSNPN and CDR2 is SVGIG (reference sequence). V was pared by 5 bases and J by 9 bases, with 3 bases of the junction left unmatched. The CDR3 extends over 12 amino acids. In DNA, the CDR3 is TGTGCCTGGGGACAGGGAGGTTCACCCCTCCACTTT. This gives the protein CAWGQGGSPLHF.

V gene TRBV3-1 (or the pseudogene TRBV3-2) combines with J gene TRBJ2-7; maybe TRBD1 (6 bases). Trimming removed 0 bases from V and 12 bases from J, with 12 bases in between. Germline CDR1 reads LGHDT; CDR2 reads YNNKEL (reference sequence). CDR3 length: 12 residues. CDR3 DNA sequence: TGTGCCAGCAGCCAAGAGAGGCAGGGGCGGTACTTC. It translates to CASSQERQGRYF.

This clone occurred a few times. V is TRBV30 and J is TRBJ1-2; D might be TRBD1 (6 bases). Trimming cost V 0 bases and J 5 bases, with 7 bases left between them. CDR3 length equals 12 residues. Germline CDR1 reads GTSNPN; CDR2 reads SVGIG (reference sequence). CDR3: CAWSVTGYGYTF. As DNA, the CDR3 is TGTGCCTGGAGTGTAACAGGGTATGGCTACACCTTC.

The V gene is TRBV2, the J gene TRBJ2-1, with 10 bases that match TRBD1. From germline, CDR1 is SNHLY and CDR2 FYNNEI. V trimming: 7 bases; J trimming: 5 bases; junction bases outside the gene matches: 2. The CDR3 has 13 residues. CDR3 sequence reads: CASTGQGNNEQFF. As DNA, the CDR3 is TGTGCCAGCACGGGACAGGGGAACAATGAGCAGTTCTTC.

The chain combines TRBV6-1 with TRBJ2-7; 8 bases map to TRBD1. CDR3 length equals 16 residues. V shed 4 bases and J 0 bases; nucleotides not matched to a gene: 8. Germline CDR1 MNHNS, CDR2 SASEGT. DNA of the CDR3: TGTGCCAGCAGTGTGGATACCGGGACAGGCTCCTACGAGCAGTACTTC. Its translation is CASSVDTGTGSYEQYF.

CDR3 nucleotides: TGTGCCTGGAGTGTACGGGCAGGGGGAAACACCATATATTTT. Translated: CAWSVRAGGNTIYF. The chain joins TRBV30 to TRBJ1-3; perhaps TRBD1 as D (5 bases). V was trimmed by 0 bases and J by 4 bases, leaving 10 bases between them. CDR1 is GTSNPN, CDR2 SVGIG, per germline (reference sequence). The CDR3 loop spans 14 amino acids.

This clone has a single count. The J gene is TRBJ2-7, the V gene TRBV28; D remains ambiguous. Deletions cut 7 bases from V and 4 bases from J, with 11 bases between. CDR1 and CDR2 (germline): MDHEN, SYDVKM. The CDR3 has 12 residues. The CDR3 sequence is CASTAPQYEQYF. The CDR3 coding sequence is TGTGCCAGCACCGCGCCGCAATACGAGCAGTACTTC.

In DNA, the CDR3 is TGCGCCAGCAGCTTGGCCGGAGGGAATCGCGGAAACACCATATATTTT. Translated, it gives CASSLAGGNRGNTIYF. The chain carries TRBV5-1 and TRBJ1-3; no clear D. The V gene's germline CDR1 is SGHRS and CDR2 YFSETQ. This CDR3 contains 16 residues. Deletions cut 0 bases from V and 4 bases from J, with 14 bases between. Based on the CDR3 plus reference TRBV5-1 and TRBJ1-3, the full variable domain is KAGVTQTPRYLIKTRGQQVTLSCSPISGHRSVSWYQQTPGQGLQFLFEYFSETQRNKGNFPGRFSGRQFSNSRSEMNVSTLELGDSALYLCASSLAGGNRGNTIYFGEGSWLTVV.

The V gene is TRBV2, the J gene TRBJ1-1; maybe TRBD1 (5 bases). The CDR3 consists of 14 residues. Looked up from germline, CDR1 is SNHLY and CDR2 is FYNNEI. Trimming took 6 bases from V and 5 from J, leaving 16 bases between them. In nucleotides, the CDR3 is TGTGCCAGCAGCATACAGGCTTCGAAAACTGAAGCTTTCTTT. It yields the protein CASSIQASKTEAFF. Based on the CDR3 plus reference TRBV2 and TRBJ1-1, the full variable domain is EPEVTQTPSHQVTQMGQEVILRCVPISNHLYFYWYRQILGQKVEFLVSFYNNEISEKSEIFDDQFSVERPDGSNFTLKIRSTKLEDSAMYFCASSIQASKTEAFFGQGTRLTVV.

The chain joins TRBV6-5 to TRBJ1-4; D is unresolved. Germline V lookup: CDR1 MNHEY, CDR2 SVGAGI. This CDR3 comprises 14 residues. Trimming left V 2 bases short and J 1 base short, with 5 bases between. The CDR3 DNA follows: TGTGCCAGCAGTTACGCGGGAACTAATGAAAAACTGTTTTTT. Its protein is CASSYAGTNEKLFF.

The chain recombines TRBV11-2 with TRBJ1-3; 11 nucleotides agree with TRBD1. Germline loops: CDR1 SGHAT, CDR2 FQNNGV. V trimming: 3 bases; J trimming: 4 bases; junction bases outside the gene matches: 8. The CDR3 loop spans 17 amino acids. The CDR3 spells CASSFLGTGGTGNTIYF. DNA of the CDR3: TGTGCCAGCAGCTTCCTCGGGACAGGGGGTACCGGAAACACCATATATTTT.

The chain couples TRBV19 to TRBJ2-6; D is undetermined. The V gene's germline CDR1 is LNHDA and CDR2 SQIVND (reference sequence). Trimming stripped 1 base from V and 2 bases from J, with 6 bases between. The CDR3 runs 15 residues. This CDR3 is CASSIGWAGANVLTF. The CDR3 DNA sequence: TGTGCCAGTAGTATAGGGTGGGCTGGGGCCAACGTCCTGACTTTC.

The chain couples TRBV7-9 to TRBJ2-3; a possible D gene is TRBD2 (5 bases). This CDR3 has 15 residues. Germline V gene lookup returns CDR1 SEHNR and CDR2 FQNEAQ (reference sequence). V lost 4 bases and J lost 0, with 11 bases in between. Here the CDR3 DNA reads TGTGCCAGCAGCTACGGCGGGCCAAGCACAGATACGCAGTATTTT. It translates to CASSYGGPSTDTQYF.

V gene TRBV28 combines with J gene TRBJ1-3; tentative D call: TRBD1 (5 bases). The CDR3 runs to 15 residues. Germline CDR1 is MDHEN and CDR2 is SYDVKM. Trimming removed 3 bases at V and 0 bases at J, with 9 bases between. The DNA of the CDR3 is TGTGCCAGCAGTTTGGGGGGGAGCTCTGGAAACACCATATATTTT. The encoded protein is CASSLGGSSGNTIYF. The full variable domain, rest sourced from reference TRBV28 and TRBJ1-3, is DVKVTQSSRYLVKRTGEKVFLECVQDMDHENMFWYRQDPGLGLRLIYFSYDVKMKEKGDIPEGYSVSREKKERFSLILESASTNQTSMYLCASSLGGSSGNTIYFGEGSWLTVV.

This chain uses TRBV6-5 with TRBJ2-5; D may be TRBD1 (5 bases). Germline lookup yields CDR1 MNHEY and CDR2 SVGAGI. This CDR3 is built from 14 residues. V was trimmed by 2 bases and J by 5 bases, leaving 12 bases between them. The CDR3 sequence is CASSYRGGGETQYF. The CDR3 DNA is TGTGCCAGCAGTTACAGGGGTGGTGGGGAGACCCAGTACTTC.